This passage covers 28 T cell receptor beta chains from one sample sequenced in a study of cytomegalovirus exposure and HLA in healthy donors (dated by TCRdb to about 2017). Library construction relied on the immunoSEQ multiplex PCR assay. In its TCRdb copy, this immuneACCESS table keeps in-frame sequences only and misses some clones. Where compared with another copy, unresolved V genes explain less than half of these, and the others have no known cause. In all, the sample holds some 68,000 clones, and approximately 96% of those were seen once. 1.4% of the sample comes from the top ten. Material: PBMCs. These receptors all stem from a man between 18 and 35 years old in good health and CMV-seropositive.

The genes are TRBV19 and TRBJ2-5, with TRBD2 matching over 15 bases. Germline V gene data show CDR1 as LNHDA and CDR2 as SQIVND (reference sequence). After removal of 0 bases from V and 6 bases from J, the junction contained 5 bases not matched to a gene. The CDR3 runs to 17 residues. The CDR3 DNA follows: TGTGCCAGTAGTATAGATGGACTAGCGGGGGGGGTGAAGACCCAGTACTTC. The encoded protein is CASSIDGLAGGVKTQYF.

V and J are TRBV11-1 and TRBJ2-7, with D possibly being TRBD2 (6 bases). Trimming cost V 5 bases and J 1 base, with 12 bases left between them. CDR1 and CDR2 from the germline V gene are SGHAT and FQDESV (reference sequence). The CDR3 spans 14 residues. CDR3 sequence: CASSPRGRSYEQYF. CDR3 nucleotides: TGTGCCAGCAGCCCAAGAGGGAGGTCCTACGAGCAGTACTTC.

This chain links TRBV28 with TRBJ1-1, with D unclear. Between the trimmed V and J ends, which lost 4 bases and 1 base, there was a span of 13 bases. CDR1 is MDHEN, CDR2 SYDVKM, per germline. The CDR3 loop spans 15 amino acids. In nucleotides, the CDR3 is TGTGCCAGCAGTTATCCGGGGTCATCGAACACTGAAGCTTTCTTT. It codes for CASSYPGSSNTEAFF.

The CDR3 is CASSGPTGISGNTIYF. DNA for the CDR3: TGTGCCAGCAGTGGCCCGACCGGGATCTCTGGAAACACCATATATTTT. This chain links TRBV28 with TRBJ1-3; D is unclear. CDR1 and CDR2 from the germline V gene are MDHEN and SYDVKM. The V end lost 5 bases, the J end lost 0 bases, and 14 bases lay between the germline ends. There are 16 residues in the CDR3. The variable domain in full, with the rest retrieved from reference TRBV28 and TRBJ1-3, is DVKVTQSSRYLVKRTGEKVFLECVQDMDHENMFWYRQDPGLGLRLIYFSYDVKMKEKGDIPEGYSVSREKKERFSLILESASTNQTSMYLCASSGPTGISGNTIYFGEGSWLTVV.

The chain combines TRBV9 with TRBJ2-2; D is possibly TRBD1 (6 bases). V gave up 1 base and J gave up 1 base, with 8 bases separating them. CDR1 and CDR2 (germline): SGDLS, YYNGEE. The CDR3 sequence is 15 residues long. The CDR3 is CASSVQGWNTGELFF. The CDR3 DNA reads TGTGCCAGCAGCGTACAGGGGTGGAACACCGGGGAGCTGTTTTTT.

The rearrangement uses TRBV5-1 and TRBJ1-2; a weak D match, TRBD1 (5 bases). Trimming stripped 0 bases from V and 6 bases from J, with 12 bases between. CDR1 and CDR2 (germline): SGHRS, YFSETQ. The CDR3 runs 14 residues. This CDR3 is CASSLANGADGYTF. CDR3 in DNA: TGCGCCAGCAGCTTGGCCAATGGGGCGGATGGCTACACCTTC.

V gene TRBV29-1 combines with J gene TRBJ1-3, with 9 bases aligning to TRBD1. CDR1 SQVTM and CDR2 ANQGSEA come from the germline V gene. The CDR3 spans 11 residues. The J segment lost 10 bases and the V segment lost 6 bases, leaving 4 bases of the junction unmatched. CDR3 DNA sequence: TGCAGCGTCCTACAGGGGGCGACCATATATTTT. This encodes CSVLQGATIYF.

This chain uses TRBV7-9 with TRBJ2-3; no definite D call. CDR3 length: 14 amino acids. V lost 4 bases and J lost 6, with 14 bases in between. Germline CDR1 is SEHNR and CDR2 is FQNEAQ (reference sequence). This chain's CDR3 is CASSSSLAADTQYF. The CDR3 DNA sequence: TGTGCCAGCAGCTCCTCCCTGGCGGCCGATACGCAGTATTTT.

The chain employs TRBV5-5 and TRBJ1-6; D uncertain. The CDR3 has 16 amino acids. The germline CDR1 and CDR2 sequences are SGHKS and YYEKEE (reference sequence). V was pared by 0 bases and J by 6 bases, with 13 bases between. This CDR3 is CASSLGVSSPNSPLHF. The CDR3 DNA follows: TGTGCCAGCAGCTTGGGAGTGTCGTCACCTAATTCACCCCTCCACTTT.

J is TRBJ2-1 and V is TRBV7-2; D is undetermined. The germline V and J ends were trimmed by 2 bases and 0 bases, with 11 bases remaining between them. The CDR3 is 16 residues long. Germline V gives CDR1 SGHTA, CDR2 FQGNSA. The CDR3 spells CASSLNALSSYNEQFF. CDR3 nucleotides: TGTGCCAGCAGCTTAAACGCCCTTAGCTCCTACAATGAGCAGTTCTTC.

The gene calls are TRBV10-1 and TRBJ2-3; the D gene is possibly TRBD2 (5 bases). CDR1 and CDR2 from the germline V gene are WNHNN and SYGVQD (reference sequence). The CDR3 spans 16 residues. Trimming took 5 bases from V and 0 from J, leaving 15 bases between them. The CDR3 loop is CASSPRQRPSTDTQYF. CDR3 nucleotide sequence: TGCGCCAGCAGTCCCAGGCAGCGGCCCAGCACAGATACGCAGTATTTT.

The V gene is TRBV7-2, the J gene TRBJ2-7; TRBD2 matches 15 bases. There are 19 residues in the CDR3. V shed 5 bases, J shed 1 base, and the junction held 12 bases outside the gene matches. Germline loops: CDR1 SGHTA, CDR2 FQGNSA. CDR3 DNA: TGTGCCAGCAGCACGGAACGCCCGGGACTAGCGGGGGGTTCCTACGAGCAGTACTTC. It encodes CASSTERPGLAGGSYEQYF.

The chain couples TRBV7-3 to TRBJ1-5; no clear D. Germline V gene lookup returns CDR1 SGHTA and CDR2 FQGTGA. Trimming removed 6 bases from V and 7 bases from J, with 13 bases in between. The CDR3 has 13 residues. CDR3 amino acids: CASSLSGGQPQHF. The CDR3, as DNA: TGTGCCAGCAGTCTCTCCGGCGGGCAGCCCCAGCATTTT.

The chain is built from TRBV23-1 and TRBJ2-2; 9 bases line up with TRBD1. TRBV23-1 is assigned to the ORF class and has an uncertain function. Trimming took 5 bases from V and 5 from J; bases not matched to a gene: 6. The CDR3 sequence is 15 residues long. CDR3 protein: CASSNRTGVTGELFF. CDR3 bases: TGCGCCAGCAGTAATAGGACAGGGGTGACCGGGGAGCTGTTTTTT.

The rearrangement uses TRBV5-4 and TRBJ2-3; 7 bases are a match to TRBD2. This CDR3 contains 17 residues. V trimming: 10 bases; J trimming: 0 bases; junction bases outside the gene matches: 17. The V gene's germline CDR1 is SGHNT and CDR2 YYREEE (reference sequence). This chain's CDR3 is CAYTAGGIGSSTDTQYF. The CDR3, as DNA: TGTGCCTATACGGCCGGGGGGATTGGCTCTAGCACAGATACGCAGTATTTT.

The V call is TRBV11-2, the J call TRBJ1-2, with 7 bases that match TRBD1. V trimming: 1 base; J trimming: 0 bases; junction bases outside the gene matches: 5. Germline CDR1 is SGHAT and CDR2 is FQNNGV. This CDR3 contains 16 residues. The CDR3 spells CASSLGLGTANYGYTF. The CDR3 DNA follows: TGTGCCAGCAGCTTAGGTCTAGGGACAGCTAACTATGGCTACACCTTC. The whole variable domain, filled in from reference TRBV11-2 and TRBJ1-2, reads EAGVAQSPRYKIIEKRQSVAFWCNPISGHATLYWYQQILGQGPKLLIQFQNNGVVDDSQLPKDRFSAERLKGVDSTLKIQPAKLEDSAVYLCASSLGLGTANYGYTFGSGTRLTVV.

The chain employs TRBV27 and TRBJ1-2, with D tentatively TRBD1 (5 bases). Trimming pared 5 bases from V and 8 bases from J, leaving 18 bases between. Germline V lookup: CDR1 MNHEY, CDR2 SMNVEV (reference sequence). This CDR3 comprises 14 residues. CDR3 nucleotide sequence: TGTGCCAGCAGTCGGGGGGGGACGTTGGTCGGCTACACCTTC. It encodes CASSRGGTLVGYTF.

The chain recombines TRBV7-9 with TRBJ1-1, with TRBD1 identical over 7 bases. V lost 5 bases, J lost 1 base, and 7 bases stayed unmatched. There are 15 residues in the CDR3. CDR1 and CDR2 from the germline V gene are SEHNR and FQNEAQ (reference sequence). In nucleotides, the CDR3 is TGTGCCAGCAGCCCGCTGACAGGGTCGAACACTGAAGCTTTCTTT. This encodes CASSPLTGSNTEAFF.

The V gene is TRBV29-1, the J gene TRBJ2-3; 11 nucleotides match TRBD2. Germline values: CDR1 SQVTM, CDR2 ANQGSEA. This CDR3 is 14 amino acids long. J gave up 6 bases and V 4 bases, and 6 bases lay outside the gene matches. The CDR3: CSVGIPSGRDTQYF. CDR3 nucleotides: TGCAGCGTTGGCATTCCTAGCGGGAGGGATACGCAGTATTTT.

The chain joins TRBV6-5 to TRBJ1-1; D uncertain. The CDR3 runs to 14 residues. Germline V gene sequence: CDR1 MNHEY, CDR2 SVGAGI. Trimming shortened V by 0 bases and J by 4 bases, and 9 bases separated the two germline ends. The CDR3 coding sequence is TGTGCCAGCAGTTACTCGAGGCAATCCACTGAAGCTTTCTTT. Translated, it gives CASSYSRQSTEAFF.

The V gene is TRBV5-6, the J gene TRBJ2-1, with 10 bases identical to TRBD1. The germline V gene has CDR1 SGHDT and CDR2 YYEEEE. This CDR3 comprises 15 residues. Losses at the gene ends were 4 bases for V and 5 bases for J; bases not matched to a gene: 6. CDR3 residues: CASSGMGTGDNEQFF. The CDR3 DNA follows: TGTGCCAGCAGCGGGATGGGGACAGGGGACAATGAGCAGTTCTTC.

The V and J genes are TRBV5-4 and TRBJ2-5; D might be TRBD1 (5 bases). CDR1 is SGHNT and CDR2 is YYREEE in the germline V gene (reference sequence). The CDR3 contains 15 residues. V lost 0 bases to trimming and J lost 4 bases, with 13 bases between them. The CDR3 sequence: CASSLGLGARETQYF. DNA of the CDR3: TGTGCCAGCAGCTTGGGGCTAGGGGCGCGAGAGACCCAGTACTTC.

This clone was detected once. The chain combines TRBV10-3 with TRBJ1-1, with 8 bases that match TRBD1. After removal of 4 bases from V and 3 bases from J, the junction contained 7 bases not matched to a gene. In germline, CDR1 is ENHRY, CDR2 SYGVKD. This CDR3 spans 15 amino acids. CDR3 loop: CAISGRTGRDTEAFF. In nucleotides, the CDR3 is TGTGCCATCAGTGGGAGGACAGGGAGGGACACTGAAGCTTTCTTT.

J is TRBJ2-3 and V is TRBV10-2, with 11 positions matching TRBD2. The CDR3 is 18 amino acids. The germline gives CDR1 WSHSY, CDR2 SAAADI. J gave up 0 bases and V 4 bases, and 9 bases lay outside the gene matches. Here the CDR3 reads CASSGPSWTSGSTDTQYF. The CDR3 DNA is TGCGCCAGCAGTGGGCCCTCTTGGACTAGCGGGAGCACAGATACGCAGTATTTT.

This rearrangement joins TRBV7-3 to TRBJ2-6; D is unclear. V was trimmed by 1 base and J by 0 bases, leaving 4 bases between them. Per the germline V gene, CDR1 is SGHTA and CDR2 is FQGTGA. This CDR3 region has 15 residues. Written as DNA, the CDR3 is TGTGCCAGCAGCTTAATGAGCTCTGGGGCCAACGTCCTGACTTTC. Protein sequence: CASSLMSSGANVLTF.

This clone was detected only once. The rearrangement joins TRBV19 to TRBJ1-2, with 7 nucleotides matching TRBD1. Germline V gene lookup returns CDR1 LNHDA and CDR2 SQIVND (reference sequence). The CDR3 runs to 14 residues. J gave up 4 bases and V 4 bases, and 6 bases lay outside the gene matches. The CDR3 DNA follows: TGTGCCAGTAGTAAAGACAGGGAGGGCTATGGCTACACCTTC. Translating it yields CASSKDREGYGYTF.

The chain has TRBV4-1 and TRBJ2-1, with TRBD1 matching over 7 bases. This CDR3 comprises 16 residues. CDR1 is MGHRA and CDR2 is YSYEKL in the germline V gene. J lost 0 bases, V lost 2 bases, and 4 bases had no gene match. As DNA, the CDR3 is TGCGCCAGCAGCCAAATGGGACAGTCCTCCTACAATGAGCAGTTCTTC. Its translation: CASSQMGQSSYNEQFF.

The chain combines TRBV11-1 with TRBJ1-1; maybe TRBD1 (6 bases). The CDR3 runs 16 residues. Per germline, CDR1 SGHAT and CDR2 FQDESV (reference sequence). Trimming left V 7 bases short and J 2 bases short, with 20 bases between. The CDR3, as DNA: TGTGCCAGCAAACCCCTTCAGGGGACGGTTAACACTGAAGCTTTCTTT. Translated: CASKPLQGTVNTEAFF. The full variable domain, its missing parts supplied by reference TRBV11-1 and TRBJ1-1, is EAEVAQSPRYKITEKSQAVAFWCDPISGHATLYWYRQILGQGPELLVQFQDESVVDDSQLPKDRFSAERLKGVDSTLKIQPAELGDSAMYLCASKPLQGTVNTEAFFGQGTRLTVV.